This TCR beta chain appears in the sequencing data of a study of OX40 agonist ivuxolimab in advanced cancers. Points from the study as a whole: No antigen was identified for the clonally expanded peripheral T cells. In the 0.1 to 3.0 mg/kg range, CD4+ and CD8+ blood T cells had expanded clonally by week 6.

Turning to this clone: Its antigen remains unidentified.

The method was immunoSEQ multiplex PCR; TCRdb's version includes in-frame clones alone and lacks a portion of them. The sample has 8,500 to 10,000 clones; roughly 70% are singletons. Germline assignment: CDR1 PRHDT and CDR2 FYEKMQ (reference sequence). CDR3 length equals 12 residues. V was clipped by 0 bases and J by 3 bases, with 3 bases between them. The sequences come from CD4+ or CD8+ T cells sorted from blood, collected in a trial of the OX40 agonist ivuxolimab. This receptor was taken from an adult with an advanced solid tumor such as melanoma, head and neck, liver or kidney cancer. This chain links TRBV13 with TRBJ2-7, with no clear D. The CDR3 nucleotides are TGTGCCAGCAGCTTAGGGGGCTACGAGCAGTACTTC. It is translated as CASSLGGYEQYF.